This passage covers 27 T cell receptor beta chains from one sample sequenced in a study of shared T cell receptors in the human thymus (dated by TCRdb to 2020 to 2023). Library creation used the immunoSEQ multiplex PCR assay. TCRdb stores this immuneACCESS table with in-frame sequences only. Part of the clones is absent; in the studies checked, under half of the shortfall reflects unresolved V genes, and no reason is known for the rest. The sample has hundreds of thousands of clones on record, 80% to 90% of them singletons. The ten largest clones capture roughly 0.0094% of the sample. This same sample was also part of a study on human thymus T cells.

Input material: thymocytes. The receptors derive from a boy less than two years old with a congenital heart defect. Donor details come from another sample of the same person, matched by shared clones.

The CDR3: CASSTGFYGYTF. CDR3 sequence (DNA): TGTGCCAGCAGCACAGGGTTCTATGGCTACACCTTC. The gene calls are TRBV7-9 and TRBJ1-2; D is possibly TRBD1 (6 bases). The CDR3 is made up of 12 amino acids. V dropped 5 bases and J dropped 4 bases, with 8 bases sitting between them. Germline V gene data show CDR1 as SEHNR and CDR2 as FQNEAQ (reference sequence).

The chain has TRBV28 and TRBJ2-5; 7 nucleotides match TRBD1. The CDR3 is made up of 16 amino acids. Germline CDR1 reads MDHEN; CDR2 reads SYDVKM. J gave up 2 bases and V 5 bases, and 11 bases lay outside the gene matches. The CDR3 loop reads CASSKLQGTGQETQYF. The CDR3, as DNA: TGTGCCAGCAGTAAACTACAGGGGACGGGACAAGAGACCCAGTACTTC.

The table lists this clone with a count of one. The chain combines TRBV6-5 with TRBJ1-2; TRBD1 is a possible D gene (5 bases). This CDR3 is built from 14 residues. The V gene's germline CDR1 is MNHEY and CDR2 SVGAGI. The V end was cut by 2 bases, the J end by 3 bases, with 10 bases between. CDR3 DNA sequence: TGTGCCAGCAGTTACAGGGGAGGGCACTATGGCTACACCTTC. Protein: CASSYRGGHYGYTF.

This chain connects TRBV7-9 to TRBJ2-7, with D hard to call. From germline, CDR1 is SEHNR and CDR2 FQNEAQ (reference sequence). The CDR3 extends over 15 amino acids. Trimming shortened V by 5 bases and J by 2 bases, and 16 bases separated the two germline ends. Written as DNA, the CDR3 is TGTGCCAGCAGCCCACCCCTTGGGCGACCCTACGAGCAGTACTTC. Its translation: CASSPPLGRPYEQYF.

The chain carries TRBV27 and TRBJ2-1, with TRBD2 matching 11 bases. Germline V gene sequence: CDR1 MNHEY, CDR2 SMNVEV (reference sequence). V gave up 0 bases and J gave up 0 bases; unmatched junction bases: 1. CDR3 length: 17 amino acids. The CDR3 loop is CASSLSTSGTSYNEQFF. CDR3 DNA sequence: TGTGCCAGCAGTTTATCGACTAGCGGGACCTCCTACAATGAGCAGTTCTTC.

This rearrangement joins TRBV2 to TRBJ1-5, with 7 bases matching TRBD1. V dropped 8 bases and J dropped 11; count of bases not matched to a gene: 15. The CDR3 is 14 amino acids. Germline CDR1 is SNHLY and CDR2 is FYNNEI. The CDR3 nucleotides read TGTGCCAGCTTCGAGACAGGGCCGACGGGGGCCCAGCATTTT. This codes for CASFETGPTGAQHF.

This chain links TRBV4-1 with TRBJ2-4; possibly TRBD2 for D (5 bases). The CDR3 runs to 17 residues. V gave up 0 bases and J gave up 0 bases, with 12 bases separating them. Germline V gene data show CDR1 as MGHRA and CDR2 as YSYEKL. In nucleotides, the CDR3 is TGCGCCAGCAGCCAAGATGGGTACGGACTAGCCAAAAACATTCAGTACTTC. Translated, it gives CASSQDGYGLAKNIQYF.

The CDR3 protein is CAWKTQGLMNTEAFF. Here the CDR3 DNA reads TGTGCCTGGAAAACCCAGGGCCTTATGAACACTGAAGCTTTCTTT. The V and J genes are TRBV30 and TRBJ1-1; maybe TRBD1 (5 bases). Trimming removed 4 bases from V and 0 bases from J, with 15 bases in between. Germline CDR1 GTSNPN, CDR2 SVGIG (reference sequence). The CDR3 loop spans 15 amino acids.

This clone was seen just once. The chain carries TRBV7-4 and TRBJ2-5; the match to TRBD2 covers 9 bases. Trimming removed 2 bases from V and 6 bases from J; junction bases left unmatched: 13. The CDR3 loop spans 17 amino acids. Germline V gives CDR1 SGHVT, CDR2 SQSDAQ. This CDR3 is CASSLPPPPSGKQTQYF. CDR3 bases: TGTGCCAGCAGCTTACCCCCCCCTCCTAGCGGGAAACAGACCCAGTACTTC.

The chain's CDR3 is CAWSVYRTGGQETQYF. The DNA of the CDR3 is TGTGCCTGGAGTGTATACCGGACAGGGGGGCAAGAGACCCAGTACTTC. The V and J genes are TRBV30 and TRBJ2-5; 10 bases line up with TRBD1. The CDR3 extends over 16 amino acids. Looked up from germline, CDR1 is GTSNPN and CDR2 is SVGIG (reference sequence). V lost 0 bases and J lost 2; bases outside the gene matches: 6.

The rearrangement joins TRBV7-6 to TRBJ2-5; 7 nucleotides agree with TRBD2. The CDR3 length is 16 residues. The germline V gene has CDR1 SGHVS and CDR2 FNYEAQ. The J segment lost 5 bases and the V segment lost 3 bases, leaving 12 bases of the junction unmatched. For the CDR3, the DNA is TGTGCCAGCAGCTTGCCCTCCTTGCGGGAGAGGGAGACCCAGTACTTC. Amino acid sequence: CASSLPSLRERETQYF. Looking up the rest from reference TRBV7-6 and TRBJ2-5 gives the full variable domain: GAGVSQSPRYKVTKRGQDVALRCDPISGHVSLYWYRQALGQGPEFLTYFNYEAQQDKSGLPNDRFSAERPEGSISTLTIQRTEQRDSAMYRCASSLPSLRERETQYFGPGTRLLVL.

This clone was seen only a few times. This chain joins TRBV9 and TRBJ2-7; TRBD1 agrees at 8 bases. In germline, CDR1 is SGDLS, CDR2 YYNGEE. This CDR3 contains 15 residues. The ends lost 3 bases at V and 7 bases at J; junction bases unmatched: 12. CDR3 protein: CASSATGGSDGEQYF. CDR3 bases: TGTGCCAGCAGCGCCACAGGGGGGTCGGACGGTGAGCAGTACTTC.

The chain links TRBV4-1 to TRBJ2-7, with a tentative D call TRBD2 (7 bases). With 5 bases removed from V and 5 bases from J, the gap between germline ends came to 13 bases. The CDR3 is 13 amino acids. The germline V gene has CDR1 MGHRA and CDR2 YSYEKL. CDR3 amino acids: CASSEGGLDEQYF. The CDR3 coding sequence is TGCGCCAGCAGCGAGGGGGGGCTGGACGAGCAGTACTTC.

The gene calls are TRBV28 and TRBJ2-1; a weak D match, TRBD2 (5 bases). The CDR3 is made up of 15 amino acids. Looked up from germline, CDR1 is MDHEN and CDR2 is SYDVKM. V was trimmed by 0 bases and J by 5 bases, leaving 11 bases between them. The DNA for the CDR3 is TGTGCCAGCAGTTTATGGGTAGCGTTAGACAATGAGCAGTTCTTC. Residues: CASSLWVALDNEQFF.

This chain joins TRBV5-8 and TRBJ1-6; the match to TRBD1 covers 7 bases. The germline V gene has CDR1 SGHTS and CDR2 YDEGEE. V lost 4 bases to trimming and J lost 9 bases; unmatched junction nucleotides: 10. The CDR3 sequence is 15 residues long. This chain's CDR3 is CASSENRGVSSPLHF. The CDR3 DNA is TGTGCCAGCAGCGAGAACAGGGGTGTGAGTTCACCCCTCCACTTT.

The V and J genes are TRBV7-9 and TRBJ1-2, with 8 bases matching TRBD1. V gave up 5 bases and J gave up 8 bases; unmatched junction bases: 10. CDR1 is SEHNR and CDR2 is FQNEAQ in the germline V gene (reference sequence). The CDR3 runs to 14 residues. Written as DNA, the CDR3 is TGTGCCAGCAGCCGGACAGGGACCGCATGGGGCTACACCTTC. Residues: CASSRTGTAWGYTF. Together with reference TRBV7-9 and TRBJ1-2, the CDR3 gives the full variable domain: DTGVSQNPRHKITKRGQNVTFRCDPISEHNRLYWYRQTLGQGPEFLTYFQNEAQLEKSRLLSDRFSAERPKGSFSTLEIQRTEQGDSAMYLCASSRTGTAWGYTFGSGTRLTVV.

The rearrangement links TRBV2 to TRBJ1-1, with D maybe TRBD1 (5 bases). Trimming pared 0 bases from V and 2 bases from J, leaving 13 bases between. The length of the CDR3 is 16 residues. The germline V gene encodes CDR1 SNHLY and CDR2 FYNNEI. The CDR3: CASSEAWWDSNTEAFF. CDR3 DNA sequence: TGTGCCAGCAGTGAAGCGTGGTGGGACTCAAACACTGAAGCTTTCTTT.

This rearrangement joins TRBV27 to TRBJ2-7, with D possibly TRBD2 on 5 matching bases. The CDR3 totals 15 residues. V gave up 8 bases and J gave up 3 bases, with 20 bases separating them. Per germline, CDR1 MNHEY and CDR2 SMNVEV (reference sequence). The CDR3 loop reads CASRHGAAPDYEQYF. DNA for the CDR3: TGTGCCAGCCGCCACGGAGCGGCCCCTGACTACGAGCAGTACTTC.

The chain has TRBV7-9 and TRBJ2-3; 12 bases align to TRBD1. The J segment lost 6 bases and the V segment lost 5 bases, leaving 6 bases of the junction unmatched. Germline CDR1 and CDR2: SEHNR and FQNEAQ (reference sequence). CDR3 size: 15 residues. This CDR3 reads CASSPGQGAADTQYF. The DNA of the CDR3 is TGTGCCAGCAGCCCGGGACAGGGGGCGGCCGATACGCAGTATTTT.

J is TRBJ2-1 and V is TRBV11-1; TRBD2 matches 9 bases. Germline values: CDR1 SGHAT, CDR2 FQDESV (reference sequence). The CDR3 has 17 residues. V lost 0 bases, J lost 5 bases, and 8 bases stayed unmatched. Here the CDR3 reads CASSLAQASGDNNEQFF. CDR3 in DNA: TGTGCCAGCAGCTTAGCGCAGGCTAGCGGGGATAACAATGAGCAGTTCTTC.

CDR3 nucleotide sequence: TGTGCCAGCAGCTTATCAGTAAACACCGGGGAGCTGTTTTTT. Encoded protein: CASSLSVNTGELFF. The V call is TRBV7-9, the J call TRBJ2-2; D remains ambiguous. This CDR3 contains 14 residues. V lost 2 bases, J lost 2 bases, and 6 bases lay in between. The germline V gene encodes CDR1 SEHNR and CDR2 FQNEAQ (reference sequence).

This chain links TRBV18 with TRBJ2-7, with TRBD2 identical over 14 bases. Trimming cost V 3 bases and J 1 base; bases outside gene matches: 17. The germline CDR1 and CDR2 sequences are KGHSH and LQKENI. The CDR3 spans 21 residues. CDR3 amino acids: CASSPVLTSGGAEFGSYEQYF. CDR3 sequence (DNA): TGTGCCAGCTCACCCGTCTTGACTAGCGGGGGGGCCGAATTCGGTTCCTACGAGCAGTACTTC.

This clone has just one count. The chain recombines TRBV21-1 with TRBJ1-3. TRBV21-1 represents a pseudogene. The CDR3 is 15 residues long. The CDR3 region is CASSNREGPGNTIYF. The DNA for the CDR3 is TGTGCCAGCAGCAACCGAGAGGGTCCTGGAAACACCATATATTTT.

This CDR3 reads CASSYLEHYEQYF. The CDR3 region has the DNA TGTGCCAGCAGTTATCTAGAACACTACGAGCAGTACTTC. V gene TRBV6-6 combines with J gene TRBJ2-7; D remains unclear. V was trimmed by 3 bases and J by 3 bases, leaving 9 bases between them. CDR1 is MNHNY and CDR2 is SVGAGI in the germline V gene (reference sequence). The CDR3 is 13 amino acids.

The J gene is TRBJ2-1, the V gene TRBV5-1; 7 positions match TRBD2. Germline lookup yields CDR1 SGHRS and CDR2 YFSETQ. There are 15 residues in the CDR3. V was pared by 4 bases and J by 8 bases, with 12 bases of the junction left unmatched. This CDR3 reads CASSRSGDRVHEQFF. DNA of the CDR3: TGCGCCAGCAGCCGGAGCGGGGATCGGGTCCATGAGCAGTTCTTC.

The chain couples TRBV12-1 to TRBJ1-5; the table calls TRBD1, which could not be checked here. TRBV12-1 is designated a pseudogene. The CDR3 extends over 20 amino acids. The CDR3, as DNA: TGTGCCAGCAGCTTTGAAATGTGGAGCAGGGGGACCGATAGCAATCAGCCCCAGCATTTT. Its protein is CASSFEMWSRGTDSNQPQHF.

J is TRBJ2-1 and V is TRBV7-9; 9 nucleotides match TRBD1. Germline CDR1 is SEHNR and CDR2 is FQNEAQ (reference sequence). The CDR3 is 14 residues long. Unmatched junction bases numbered 2, after V lost 3 bases and J lost 5 bases. This CDR3 reads CASSLGTGHNEQFF. Here the CDR3 DNA reads TGTGCCAGCAGCTTGGGGACAGGGCACAATGAGCAGTTCTTC.